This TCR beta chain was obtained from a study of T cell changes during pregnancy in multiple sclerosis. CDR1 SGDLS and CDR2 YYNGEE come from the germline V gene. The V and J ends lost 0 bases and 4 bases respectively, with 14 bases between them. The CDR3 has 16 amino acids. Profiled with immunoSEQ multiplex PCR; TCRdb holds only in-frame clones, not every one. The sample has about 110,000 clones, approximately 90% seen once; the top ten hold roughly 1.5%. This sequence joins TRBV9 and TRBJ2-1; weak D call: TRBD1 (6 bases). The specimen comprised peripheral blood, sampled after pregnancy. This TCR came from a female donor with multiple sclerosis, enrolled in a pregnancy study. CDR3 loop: CASSVDIGGVYNEQFF. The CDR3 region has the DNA TGTGCCAGCAGCGTAGATATTGGGGGCGTATACAATGAGCAGTTCTTC. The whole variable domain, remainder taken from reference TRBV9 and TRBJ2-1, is DSGVTQTPKHLITATGQRVTLRCSPRSGDLSVYWYQQSLDQGLQFLIQYYNGEERAKGNILERFSAQQFPDLHSELNLSSLELGDSALYFCASSVDIGGVYNEQFFGPGTRLTVL.